This TCR beta chain was captured in a study of beta chain features in type 1 diabetes. As concerns this clone: Antigen specificity is unknown.

Expressed TCRB transcripts were sequenced because the entire RNA isolate underwent reverse transcription. TCRdb keeps only in-frame clones here, not all; method: immunoSEQ multiplex PCR. The table lists hundreds of thousands of clones, approximately 15% of them singletons. Germline V gene sequence: CDR1 SEHNR, CDR2 FQNEAQ (reference sequence). V trimming: 5 bases; J trimming: 3 bases; junction bases outside the gene matches: 2. This CDR3 comprises 14 residues. Study-wide findings and caveats: Type 1 diabetes patients showed a moderate but significant shortening of TCRB CDR3s in all four CD4+ subsets.

The TCR was taken from a man in his late teens or twenties with type 1 diabetes. The chain recombines TRBV7-9 with TRBJ1-4, with 8 nucleotides matching TRBD1. Source material: naive CD4+ T cells from blood. The chain's CDR3 is CASSGQGANEKLFF. DNA of the CDR3: TGTGCCAGCAGCGGACAGGGCGCTAATGAAAAACTGTTTTTT.